The 31 T cell receptor beta chains in this list originate from one sample, sequenced in a study of blood T cell repertoires in COVID-19. Sequenced by immunoSEQ multiplex PCR; TCRdb stores in-frame clones only, minus some. There are more than 150,000 clones in the sample; approximately 88% occur only once, and 2.5% to 3.5% lies in the top ten. Sequenced material: peripheral blood. These receptors all come from a woman aged 60-75 years with acute or convalescent COVID-19.

This chain uses TRBV11-2 with TRBJ1-6, with D possibly TRBD1 on 6 matching bases. The CDR3 length is 15 residues. The V end was cut by 3 bases, the J end by 5 bases, with 11 bases between. Germline V gene data show CDR1 as SGHAT and CDR2 as FQNNGV. CDR3 sequence reads: CASSLGDTNNSPLHF. The CDR3 region has the DNA TGTGCCAGCAGCTTGGGGGACACAAATAATTCACCCCTCCACTTT.

The chain employs TRBV18 and TRBJ1-3; tentatively, D is TRBD1 (5 bases). Germline assignment: CDR1 KGHSH and CDR2 LQKENI. The V end lost 1 base, the J end lost 3 bases, and 10 bases lay between the germline ends. The CDR3 contains 15 residues. In DNA, the CDR3 is TGTGCCAGCTCACCACTTGGGGCGAGTGGAAACACCATATATTTT. Protein product: CASSPLGASGNTIYF. Filled out from reference TRBV18 and TRBJ1-3, the complete variable domain reads NAGVMQNPRHLVRRRGQEARLRCSPMKGHSHVYWYRQLPEEGLKFMVYLQKENIIDESGMPKERFSAEFPKEGPSILRIQQVVRGDSAAYFCASSPLGASGNTIYFGEGSWLTVV.

V usage is TRBV5-1 and J usage is TRBJ1-1; 10 nucleotides agree with TRBD1. Per germline, CDR1 SGHRS and CDR2 YFSETQ. The CDR3 length is 16 residues. V gave up 2 bases and J gave up 4 bases; unmatched junction bases: 8. The CDR3 DNA sequence: TGCGCCAGCAGCTTATATATGGGACAGGGGAGCACTGAAGCTTTCTTT. The encoded protein is CASSLYMGQGSTEAFF.

The chain recombines TRBV5-1 with TRBJ2-5, with D possibly matching TRBD1 (6 bases). Between the trimmed V and J ends, which lost 2 bases and 2 bases, there was a span of 7 bases. This CDR3 has 13 amino acids. Germline CDR1 reads SGHRS; CDR2 reads YFSETQ. Written as DNA, the CDR3 is TGCGCCAGCAGCTTACAGGGTCAAGAGACCCAGTACTTC. Its translation is CASSLQGQETQYF.

This clone has ten or more counts. For the CDR3, the DNA is TGTGCAACCCAGGGGACAGCCGGGGAGCTGTTTTTT. Translation: CATQGTAGELFF. The chain couples TRBV24-1 to TRBJ2-2; 7 bases line up with TRBD1. Germline values: CDR1 KGHDR, CDR2 SFDVKD. There are 12 residues in the CDR3.

This rearrangement joins TRBV9 to TRBJ2-5, with D possibly matching TRBD2 (6 bases). This CDR3 has 14 amino acids. Deletions cut 4 bases from V and 0 bases from J, with 10 bases between. CDR1 and CDR2 (germline): SGDLS, YYNGEE. CDR3: CASSLGGNQETQYF. CDR3 sequence (DNA): TGTGCCAGCAGCCTCGGCGGGAACCAAGAGACCCAGTACTTC.

The gene calls are TRBV14 and TRBJ2-7; weak D call: TRBD1 (6 bases). Germline CDR1 SGHDN, CDR2 FVKESK. There are 15 residues in the CDR3. V shed 0 bases and J shed 4 bases, with 13 bases lying between them. The CDR3 protein is CASSQDRRQAYEQYF. Here the CDR3 DNA reads TGTGCCAGCAGCCAAGATAGGCGACAGGCGTACGAGCAGTACTTC.

This rearrangement joins TRBV5-1 to TRBJ2-3, with 10 bases identical to TRBD2. J gave up 4 bases and V 0 bases, and 5 bases lay outside the gene matches. Looked up from germline, CDR1 is SGHRS and CDR2 is YFSETQ. The CDR3 length is 16 residues. The CDR3 reads CASSLVASGGPDTQYF. CDR3 nucleotide sequence: TGCGCCAGCAGCTTGGTTGCTAGCGGGGGCCCAGATACGCAGTATTTT.

The chain combines TRBV7-9 with TRBJ1-2, with D uncertain. This CDR3 has 13 amino acids. Per germline, CDR1 SEHNR and CDR2 FQNEAQ (reference sequence). V was pared by 5 bases and J by 3 bases, with 10 bases between. This CDR3 is CASSPEVDYGYTF. DNA for the CDR3: TGTGCCAGCAGCCCGGAGGTAGACTATGGCTACACCTTC.

The chain uses TRBV6-6 and TRBJ1-1; TRBD1 might be the D (5 bases). Germline-derived CDR1 and CDR2 are MNHNY and SVGAGI (reference sequence). V gave up 7 bases and J gave up 1 base, with 13 bases separating them. The CDR3 totals 14 residues. Here the CDR3 DNA reads TGTGCCAGCACCCCGACAGAAAAGAACACTGAAGCTTTCTTT. As protein: CASTPTEKNTEAFF.

The chain recombines TRBV19 with TRBJ1-5, with D hard to call. The germline CDR1 and CDR2 sequences are LNHDA and SQIVND (reference sequence). The CDR3 has 16 residues. V was clipped by 1 base and J by 1 base, with 11 bases between them. This CDR3 is CASSIGPGMSNQPQHF. The CDR3 coding sequence is TGTGCCAGTAGTATAGGCCCCGGGATGAGCAATCAGCCCCAGCATTTT.

This chain uses TRBV6-5 with TRBJ2-7, with TRBD1 matching 9 bases. V shed 1 base, J shed 5 bases, and the junction held 3 bases outside the gene matches. The CDR3 loop spans 14 amino acids. Germline loops: CDR1 MNHEY, CDR2 SVGAGI. DNA for the CDR3: TGTGCCAGCAGTTACTTGCGGACAGGGGACGAGCAGTACTTC. This codes for CASSYLRTGDEQYF.

This chain joins TRBV19 and TRBJ1-4; tentative D call: TRBD1 (5 bases). V lost 5 bases to trimming and J lost 4 bases, with 20 bases between them. The CDR3 is 17 residues long. Germline assignment: CDR1 LNHDA and CDR2 SQIVND (reference sequence). DNA of the CDR3: TGTGCCAGTAGTCCCCGATCCAACAGGTTGAATAATGAAAAACTGTTTTTT. Protein sequence: CASSPRSNRLNNEKLFF. Together with reference TRBV19 and TRBJ1-4, the CDR3 gives the full variable domain: DGGITQSPKYLFRKEGQNVTLSCEQNLNHDAMYWYRQDPGQGLRLIYYSQIVNDFQKGDIAEGYSVSREKKESFPLTVTSAQKNPTAFYLCASSPRSNRLNNEKLFFGSGTQLSVL.

This clone was observed a single time. Germline and junction disagree at one end, which may indicate a read error. The V gene is TRBV28, the J gene TRBJ1-4; D is ambiguous. The CDR3 extends over 13 amino acids. Germline CDR1 and CDR2: MDHEN and SYDVKM. CDR3 sequence: CASSLRAPAGHLF. For the CDR3, the DNA is TGTGCCAGCAGTTTGAGGGCGCCAGCGGGCCATTTATTT.

The CDR3 sequence: CASSLLTGNTDTQYF. The DNA for the CDR3 is TGTGCCAGCTCACTCCTTACAGGTAACACAGATACGCAGTATTTT. This chain connects TRBV18 to TRBJ2-3, with D maybe TRBD1 (5 bases). The CDR3 sequence is 15 residues long. V was cut by 4 bases and J by 2 bases, with 13 bases left in between. Germline loops: CDR1 KGHSH, CDR2 LQKENI.

The chain employs TRBV11-2 and TRBJ1-2; D call uncertain. From germline, CDR1 is SGHAT and CDR2 FQNNGV. V was cut by 5 bases and J by 3 bases, with 10 bases left in between. This CDR3 comprises 13 residues. The CDR3 protein is CASSHSGDYGYTF. CDR3 coding DNA: TGTGCCAGCAGCCACAGTGGTGACTATGGCTACACCTTC.

The V gene is TRBV11-2, the J gene TRBJ2-3, with D possibly TRBD2 on 7 matching bases. The CDR3 extends over 18 amino acids. V was shortened by 6 bases and J by 2 bases, with 24 bases between the two germline ends. CDR1 and CDR2 from the germline V gene are SGHAT and FQNNGV. The CDR3 DNA reads as TGTGCCAGCAGGGGTCGGGGGGCCAACCTCCCTAACACAGATACGCAGTATTTT. It specifies CASRGRGANLPNTDTQYF.

This chain links TRBV4-1 with TRBJ1-1, with D possibly TRBD1 on 5 matching bases. Trimming took off 5 bases at V and 0 bases at J, with 10 bases between the two ends. Per germline, CDR1 MGHRA and CDR2 YSYEKL. CDR3 length equals 14 residues. CDR3 nucleotides: TGCGCCAGCAGCTCCGCGGGGGTGAACACTGAAGCTTTCTTT. This translates into CASSSAGVNTEAFF.

This chain connects TRBV13 to TRBJ2-4; D is perhaps TRBD2 (5 bases). V gave up 4 bases and J gave up 8 bases, with 12 bases separating them. Germline V gene sequence: CDR1 PRHDT, CDR2 FYEKMQ (reference sequence). The CDR3 contains 13 residues. The CDR3 loop is CASSSLGRDIQYF. DNA for the CDR3: TGTGCCAGCAGCTCACTAGGACGGGACATTCAGTACTTC.

The rearrangement uses TRBV19 and TRBJ1-3, with D possibly matching TRBD1 (5 bases). CDR1 and CDR2 (germline): LNHDA, SQIVND (reference sequence). The CDR3 has 14 residues. With 3 bases removed from V and 2 bases from J, the gap between germline ends came to 8 bases. CDR3 sequence reads: CASSITGTGNTIYF. In DNA, the CDR3 is TGTGCCAGTAGTATTACAGGAACTGGAAACACCATATATTTT.

The rearrangement links TRBV28 to TRBJ1-2, with TRBD1 as a possible D gene (6 bases). Germline CDR1 is MDHEN and CDR2 is SYDVKM. V lost 7 bases, J lost 7 bases, and 16 bases lay in between. The CDR3 loop spans 13 amino acids. The CDR3 sequence: CASTIGGRGGYTF. As DNA, the CDR3 is TGTGCCAGCACCATAGGGGGGAGGGGTGGCTACACCTTC.

The chain links TRBV18 to TRBJ1-1; 9 bases match TRBD1. This CDR3 spans 13 amino acids. V dropped 6 bases and J dropped 4; count of bases not matched to a gene: 3. CDR1 is KGHSH and CDR2 is LQKENI in the germline V gene. The CDR3 loop is CASSTGGGTEAFF. CDR3 in DNA: TGTGCCAGCTCCACAGGGGGCGGCACTGAAGCTTTCTTT.

V is TRBV10-3 and J is TRBJ2-7; tentatively, D is TRBD2 (5 bases). The CDR3 has 14 amino acids. V was trimmed by 6 bases and J by 2 bases, leaving 14 bases between them. Germline V gene sequence: CDR1 ENHRY, CDR2 SYGVKD. The DNA for the CDR3 is TGTGCCATCAGCCGTCGGGGAGACACCTACGAGCAGTACTTC. Translation: CAISRRGDTYEQYF.

The chain has TRBV28 and TRBJ2-3; TRBD2 agrees at 7 bases. The CDR3 is made up of 16 amino acids. Per germline, CDR1 MDHEN and CDR2 SYDVKM. After removal of 6 bases from V and 5 bases from J, the junction contained 14 bases not matched to a gene. CDR3: CASRREAGRSGDTQYF. CDR3 nucleotide sequence: TGTGCCAGCAGGCGAGAAGCGGGGAGAAGTGGAGATACGCAGTATTTT.

This chain uses TRBV4-1 with TRBJ1-2; no firm D call. Germline CDR1 and CDR2: MGHRA and YSYEKL. This CDR3 has 16 residues. Trimming removed 4 bases at V and 8 bases at J, with 23 bases between. The DNA of the CDR3 is TGCGCCAGCAGCCCTTCAGGTATAGTAGACCGAACAGGCTACACCTTC. Its translation: CASSPSGIVDRTGYTF.

The V call is TRBV19, the J call TRBJ1-6; no firm D call. The germline V and J ends were trimmed by 3 bases and 9 bases, with 12 bases remaining between them. Germline CDR1 LNHDA, CDR2 SQIVND (reference sequence). The CDR3 has 14 amino acids. The DNA of the CDR3 is TGTGCCAGTAGTATTAGAGGGTGGGGTTCACCCCTCCACTTT. Translated, it gives CASSIRGWGSPLHF.

The rearrangement uses TRBV18 and TRBJ2-5; 11 bases map to TRBD1. Germline V gene data show CDR1 as KGHSH and CDR2 as LQKENI. This CDR3 contains 15 residues. After removal of 5 bases from V and 2 bases from J, the junction contained 4 bases not matched to a gene. The CDR3 reads CASSAGQGAQETQYF. In DNA form, the CDR3 reads TGTGCCAGCTCAGCCGGACAGGGGGCTCAAGAGACCCAGTACTTC.

This clone was counted only a few times. The chain uses TRBV4-1 and TRBJ1-2; D is unresolved. The germline CDR1 and CDR2 sequences are MGHRA and YSYEKL. The ends were cut back, 3 bases at V and 2 bases at J, with 7 bases in the middle. The CDR3 length is 13 residues. CDR3 sequence: CASSQAQNYGYTF. For the CDR3, the DNA is TGCGCCAGCAGCCAGGCACAGAACTATGGCTACACCTTC.

This clone came up a few times. The V call is TRBV6-5, the J call TRBJ1-5; 9 nucleotides agree with TRBD1. Per germline, CDR1 MNHEY and CDR2 SVGAGI. Unmatched junction bases numbered 5, after V lost 8 bases and J lost 0 bases. The CDR3 sequence is 15 residues long. CDR3 nucleotides: TGTGCCAGCCGGCGACAGGGGGTTAGCAATCAGCCCCAGCATTTT. Translated: CASRRQGVSNQPQHF.

This clone came up once. The chain carries TRBV28 and TRBJ1-4; D is possibly TRBD1 (5 bases). The CDR3 runs to 15 residues. Trimming took off 6 bases at V and 8 bases at J, with 19 bases between the two ends. Germline CDR1 MDHEN, CDR2 SYDVKM. The CDR3, as DNA: TGTGCCAGCAGACCCCGGTGGGGCACAGCGGAAAAACTGTTTTTT. Residues: CASRPRWGTAEKLFF.

The rearrangement joins TRBV27 to TRBJ2-6; TRBD1 matches 7 bases. There are 15 residues in the CDR3. The trim removed 6 bases at V and 4 bases at J, leaving 6 bases unmatched. Looked up from germline, CDR1 is MNHEY and CDR2 is SMNVEV (reference sequence). CDR3 region: CASRAGGAGANVLTF. The CDR3 DNA reads as TGTGCCAGCAGAGCAGGGGGTGCCGGGGCCAACGTCCTGACTTTC.